The 25 T cell receptor beta chains in this list originate from one sample, sequenced in a study of T cell responses to AZD1222 COVID-19 vaccine. TCRdb keeps only in-frame clones here, not all; method: immunoSEQ multiplex PCR. Of about 160,000 clones listed, more than 75% are singletons. The sequencing here drew on peripheral blood, taken 28 days after the second AZD1222 dose. All receptors come from an adult who received the AZD1222 COVID-19 vaccine.

This clone came up a few times. The chain carries TRBV5-1 and TRBJ1-2; perhaps TRBD1 as D (5 bases). Germline CDR1 and CDR2: SGHRS and YFSETQ. The CDR3 runs to 16 residues. Trimming shortened V by 1 base and J by 4 bases, and 17 bases separated the two germline ends. The CDR3 here is CASSLLGVGSGYGYTF. The CDR3 coding sequence is TGCGCCAGCAGCTTGCTAGGGGTTGGATCGGGCTATGGCTACACCTTC.

The V gene is TRBV29-1, the J gene TRBJ1-2; D remains ambiguous. Per germline, CDR1 SQVTM and CDR2 ANQGSEA. Trimming took 6 bases from V and 4 from J, leaving 21 bases between them. The length of the CDR3 is 15 residues. CDR3 nucleotides: TGCAGCGTCCTCCCTGAGGGCAGACCCACCTATGGCTACACCTTC. It codes for CSVLPEGRPTYGYTF.

This chain connects TRBV5-4 to TRBJ1-2, with TRBD1 as a possible D gene (6 bases). This CDR3 comprises 14 residues. V lost 6 bases and J 4 bases, leaving 16 bases between the germline ends. The germline gives CDR1 SGHNT, CDR2 YYREEE (reference sequence). The CDR3: CASTEPGQFYGYTF. CDR3 DNA sequence: TGTGCCAGCACGGAGCCGGGACAATTCTATGGCTACACCTTC.

The rearrangement uses TRBV7-2 and TRBJ2-5; D unclear. The CDR3 has 15 amino acids. From germline, CDR1 is SGHTA and CDR2 FQGNSA. With 1 base removed from V and 0 bases from J, the gap between germline ends came to 9 bases. The CDR3 sequence: CASSLGATYQETQYF. In DNA, the CDR3 is TGTGCCAGCAGCTTAGGTGCAACTTACCAAGAGACCCAGTACTTC.

The chain uses TRBV30 and TRBJ1-5; 10 positions agree with TRBD1. J lost 7 bases, V lost 2 bases, and 5 bases had no gene match. The CDR3 covers 14 residues. Germline V gene lookup returns CDR1 GTSNPN and CDR2 SVGIG (reference sequence). CDR3 amino acids: CAWSTDRGGQPQHF. The CDR3 DNA is TGTGCCTGGAGTACGGACAGGGGGGGCCAGCCCCAGCATTTT.

This CDR3 reads CASKGGAGTPIYF. DNA for the CDR3: TGTGCCAGCAAGGGGGGGGCAGGGACCCCCATATATTTT. The chain couples TRBV2 to TRBJ1-3, with D maybe TRBD1 (6 bases). CDR1 and CDR2 (germline): SNHLY, FYNNEI. V was clipped by 7 bases and J by 11 bases, with 18 bases between them. This CDR3 has 13 amino acids.

The chain employs TRBV7-9 and TRBJ1-6, with 7 bases matching TRBD1. The germline CDR1 and CDR2 sequences are SEHNR and FQNEAQ (reference sequence). V was pared by 6 bases and J by 0 bases, with 5 bases of the junction left unmatched. This CDR3 contains 16 residues. The DNA for the CDR3 is TGTGCCAGCAGACAGACAGGGAGCTCCTATAATTCACCCCTCCACTTT. This translates into CASRQTGSSYNSPLHF.

The chain links TRBV5-4 to TRBJ1-1; 7 bases align to TRBD1. The J segment lost 4 bases and the V segment lost 4 bases, leaving 10 bases of the junction unmatched. This CDR3 has 15 residues. Germline values: CDR1 SGHNT, CDR2 YYREEE (reference sequence). CDR3 sequence: CASSPSGQKGTEAFF. The CDR3 bases are TGTGCCAGCAGCCCTTCGGGACAGAAGGGCACTGAAGCTTTCTTT.

The chain couples TRBV7-9 to TRBJ2-1; TRBD1 matches 7 bases. The CDR3 has 14 amino acids. Trimming removed 2 bases from V and 9 bases from J; junction bases left unmatched: 7. CDR1 SEHNR and CDR2 FQNEAQ come from the germline V gene (reference sequence). The CDR3 DNA follows: TGTGCCAGCAGCTTAAGACAGGGCGCGAGTGAGCAGTTCTTC. Its protein product is CASSLRQGASEQFF.

The chain recombines TRBV7-9 with TRBJ1-5; D is possibly TRBD1 (5 bases). Germline lookup yields CDR1 SEHNR and CDR2 FQNEAQ (reference sequence). Deletions cut 4 bases from V and 8 bases from J, with 9 bases between. This CDR3 has 12 amino acids. The CDR3 loop is CASSSGGKPQHF. The CDR3 DNA sequence: TGTGCCAGCAGCTCCGGGGGAAAGCCCCAGCATTTT.

The chain uses TRBV6-5 and TRBJ1-2, with D hard to call. The CDR3 totals 13 residues. Germline CDR1 and CDR2: MNHEY and SVGAGI. V was pared by 8 bases and J by 6 bases, with 16 bases between. For the CDR3, the DNA is TGTGCCAGCGCCGTAACAGTTGTCGATGGCTACACCTTC. Amino acid sequence: CASAVTVVDGYTF.

In DNA form, the CDR3 reads TGTGCCAGCAGTAAGATGTCTAGCACAGATACGCAGTATTTT. Amino acids: CASSKMSSTDTQYF. The genes are TRBV9 and TRBJ2-3; D is uncertain. Trimming removed 5 bases at V and 0 bases at J, with 10 bases between. The CDR3 is made up of 14 amino acids. Germline CDR1 is SGDLS and CDR2 is YYNGEE.

This chain links TRBV10-1 with TRBJ2-1; 10 bases are a match to TRBD2. The germline V gene has CDR1 WNHNN and CDR2 SYGVQD (reference sequence). This CDR3 has 12 amino acids. V shed 2 bases and J 15 bases; nucleotides not matched to a gene: 4. CDR3 nucleotide sequence: TGCGCCAGCAGTGAGCCGGGACTAGCGCCGTTCTTC. Its translation is CASSEPGLAPFF.

The J gene is TRBJ2-1, the V gene TRBV5-6, with D hard to call. Trimming pared 0 bases from V and 5 bases from J, leaving 9 bases between. The CDR3 loop spans 14 amino acids. The germline V gene encodes CDR1 SGHDT and CDR2 YYEEEE. The CDR3 sequence is CASSLEPANNEQFF. CDR3 nucleotide sequence: TGTGCCAGCAGCTTGGAACCGGCCAACAATGAGCAGTTCTTC.

In this sample, this clone turned up once. V is TRBV9 and J is TRBJ1-1, with a tentative D call TRBD1 (5 bases). The CDR3 loop spans 16 amino acids. V was trimmed by 0 bases and J by 6 bases, leaving 18 bases between them. The V gene's germline CDR1 is SGDLS and CDR2 YYNGEE. The CDR3 DNA is TGTGCCAGCAGCGTAGGGCAAACAAGAGGGGTTTCTGAAGCTTTCTTT. Translating it yields CASSVGQTRGVSEAFF.

The CDR3 region is CASSPGLAGAYTGELFF. DNA of the CDR3: TGTGCCAGCTCACCAGGACTAGCGGGGGCCTACACCGGGGAGCTGTTTTTT. The gene calls are TRBV18 and TRBJ2-2, with TRBD2 identical over 13 bases. The V and J ends lost 2 bases and 3 bases, in that order; junction bases with no gene match: 3. Germline V lookup: CDR1 KGHSH, CDR2 LQKENI. CDR3 length: 17 residues. The complete variable domain, with remaining parts taken from reference TRBV18 and TRBJ2-2, reads NAGVMQNPRHLVRRRGQEARLRCSPMKGHSHVYWYRQLPEEGLKFMVYLQKENIIDESGMPKERFSAEFPKEGPSILRIQQVVRGDSAAYFCASSPGLAGAYTGELFFGEGSRLTVL.

This chain uses TRBV6-5 with TRBJ1-5; 11 nucleotides align to TRBD1. The germline gives CDR1 MNHEY, CDR2 SVGAGI. J was trimmed by 5 bases and V by 10 bases; bases with no gene match: 4. The CDR3 totals 13 residues. CDR3 in amino acids: CAIADRGHQPQHF. CDR3 coding DNA: TGTGCCATTGCGGACAGGGGGCATCAGCCCCAGCATTTT.

This chain uses TRBV10-1 with TRBJ1-1; tentatively, D is TRBD1 (5 bases). From germline, CDR1 is WNHNN and CDR2 SYGVQD (reference sequence). This CDR3 is built from 15 residues. V lost 0 bases to trimming and J lost 3 bases, with 11 bases between them. The CDR3 DNA sequence: TGCGCCAGCAGTGAGTCGATGAGGGGCGACACTGAAGCTTTCTTT. Translation gives CASSESMRGDTEAFF.

The chain joins TRBV5-8 to TRBJ2-1, with a tentative D call TRBD1 (5 bases). This CDR3 has 15 residues. CDR1 is SGHTS, CDR2 YDEGEE, per germline. V was pared by 2 bases and J by 4 bases, with 13 bases between. The CDR3: CASSFHQGLYNEQFF. DNA of the CDR3: TGTGCCAGCAGCTTCCACCAGGGTTTGTACAATGAGCAGTTCTTC.

The rearrangement joins TRBV7-2 to TRBJ1-1; D perhaps matches TRBD1 (5 bases). Germline CDR1 is SGHTA and CDR2 is FQGNSA. V was trimmed by 4 bases and J by 4 bases, leaving 10 bases between them. The CDR3 runs 13 residues. The DNA of the CDR3 is TGTGCCAGCAGCTCCGTGGGGGGCACTGAAGCTTTCTTT. Its translation is CASSSVGGTEAFF.

J is TRBJ1-5 and V is TRBV27; D remains ambiguous. Germline CDR1 and CDR2: MNHEY and SMNVEV (reference sequence). This CDR3 comprises 12 residues. Deletions cut 4 bases from V and 4 bases from J, with 5 bases between. The CDR3 bases are TGTGCCAGCAGTTCTTGGAATCAGCCCCAGCATTTT. Its protein product is CASSSWNQPQHF.

The chain recombines TRBV30 with TRBJ2-6; D is ambiguous. V shed 1 base and J shed 6 bases, with 7 bases lying between them. Germline CDR1 reads GTSNPN; CDR2 reads SVGIG (reference sequence). The CDR3 contains 13 residues. In DNA, the CDR3 is TGTGCCTGGAGTGCCTTGGTGGCCAACGTCCTGACTTTC. Encoded protein: CAWSALVANVLTF.

V and J are TRBV19 and TRBJ2-7; no firm D call. CDR3 length: 14 residues. V was trimmed by 3 bases and J by 2 bases, leaving 11 bases between them. Germline CDR1 LNHDA, CDR2 SQIVND (reference sequence). The CDR3 DNA sequence: TGTGCCAGTAGTATCGGGTATGGGACCTACGAGCAGTACTTC. Residues: CASSIGYGTYEQYF.

The chain joins TRBV11-1 to TRBJ1-2; the D is unclear. The CDR3 is made up of 11 amino acids. Germline CDR1 is SGHAT and CDR2 is FQDESV (reference sequence). The V end was cut by 1 base, the J end by 5 bases, with 2 bases between. CDR3 loop: CASSLGYGYTF. In DNA, the CDR3 is TGTGCCAGCAGCTTAGGATATGGCTACACCTTC.

This rearrangement joins TRBV18 to TRBJ2-7; 10 nucleotides match TRBD1. The germline V gene encodes CDR1 KGHSH and CDR2 LQKENI. This CDR3 spans 13 amino acids. Trimming took 6 bases from V and 3 from J; bases not matched to a gene: 2. The CDR3 loop is CASSRDRGYEQYF. The DNA for the CDR3 is TGTGCCAGCTCCCGGGACAGGGGCTACGAGCAGTACTTC. Looking up the rest from reference TRBV18 and TRBJ2-7 gives the full variable domain: NAGVMQNPRHLVRRRGQEARLRCSPMKGHSHVYWYRQLPEEGLKFMVYLQKENIIDESGMPKERFSAEFPKEGPSILRIQQVVRGDSAAYFCASSRDRGYEQYFGPGTRLTVT.